A selection of T cell receptor beta chains follows, all from one sample in a study of T cell repertoires in cytomegalovirus infection. For these receptors, no antigen is known. TCRdb reprocessed the reads with MiXCR, giving one entry per CDR3 protein. The table has about 920,000 distinct CDR3 sequences, roughly 31% seen once. Sequencing was performed on cultured CD8+ T cells from PBMCs, taken from culture after CMV antigen stimulation. The receptors were sampled from a human donor in good health (CMV status not recorded). Some clones in this sample may be carry-over from other donors' samples. CDR3s include the opening cysteine and the closing phenylalanine or tryptophan. The D gene is left open where the match is weak. Clone size is given for some rows only: seen once, a few or many times, or a class if the clone is expanded.

D gene	V gene	clone size	J gene	CDR3 DNA	CDR3 protein
TRBD1	TRBV9	NA	TRBJ1-2	TGTGCCAGCAGCGTTGGTGTAGGGGGCGGTGGCTACACCTTC	CASSVGVGGGGYTF
TRBD2	TRBV18	few	TRBJ2-3	TGTGCCAGCTCACCGGACGGGGGGGAGCCCACAGATACGCAGTATTTT	CASSPDGGEPTDTQYF
TRBD1	TRBV6-5	NA	TRBJ2-5	TGTGCCAGCAGCCCTTGGACAGGAGAGACCCAGTACTTC	CASSPWTGETQYF
NA	TRBV29-1	many	TRBJ2-2	TGCAGCGTTGTCGGGGCGTCCGGGGAGCTGTTTTTT	CSVVGASGELFF
TRBD1	TRBV15	NA	TRBJ2-5	TGTGCCACCAGCAGAGATCGACAGGGAATATTGGAGACCCAGTACTTC	CATSRDRQGILETQYF
TRBD2	TRBV5-8	few	TRBJ2-2	TGTGCCAGCTTCTCCCTCGGACTAGCGACCGGGGAGCTGTTTTTT	CASFSLGLATGELFF
TRBD2	TRBV9	NA	TRBJ2-3	TGTGCCAGCAGCGTAGAAGCGGGTCTAGCGGGCACAGATACGCAGTATTTT	CASSVEAGLAGTDTQYF
NA	TRBV6-8	NA	TRBJ1-2	TGTGCCAGCAGTTACTCGAGGCCACGAGATGGCTACACCTTC	CASSYSRPRDGYTF
TRBD1	TRBV27	NA	TRBJ1-2	TGTGCCAGCAGCTTAGGGGACAGAGCTTTTCCGTATGGCTACACCTTC	CASSLGDRAFPYGYTF
NA	TRBV7-2	many	TRBJ1-5	TGTGCCAGCAGCTTAGGGTGGAATCTAAACAATCAGCCCCAGCATTTT	CASSLGWNLNNQPQHF
TRBD1	TRBV6-5	NA	TRBJ1-2	TGTGCCAGCAGTTACTCCGGGACAGGAAGCTTCTATGGCTACACCTTC	CASSYSGTGSFYGYTF
NA	TRBV4-1	NA	TRBJ2-1	TGCGCCAGCAGCCACCCAAAGGGCTCCTCCTACAATGAGCAGTTCTTC	CASSHPKGSSYNEQFF
NA	TRBV5-4	NA	TRBJ2-1	TGTGCCAGCCTAGACCACAATGAGCAGTTCTTC	CASLDHNEQFF
NA	TRBV2	once	TRBJ2-3	TGTGCCAGCAGTGAAATAGACAGCCGCACAGATACGCAGTATTTT	CASSEIDSRTDTQYF